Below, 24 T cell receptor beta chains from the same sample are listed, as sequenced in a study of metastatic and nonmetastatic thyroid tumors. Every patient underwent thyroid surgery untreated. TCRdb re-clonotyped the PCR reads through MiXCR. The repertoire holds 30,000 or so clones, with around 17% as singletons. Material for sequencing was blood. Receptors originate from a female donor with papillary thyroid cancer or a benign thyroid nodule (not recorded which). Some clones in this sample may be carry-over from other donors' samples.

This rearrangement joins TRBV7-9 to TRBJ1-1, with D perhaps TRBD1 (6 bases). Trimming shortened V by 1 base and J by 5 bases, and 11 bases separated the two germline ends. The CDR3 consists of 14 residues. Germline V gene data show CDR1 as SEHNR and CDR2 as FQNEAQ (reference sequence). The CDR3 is CASSLDYRDTEAFF. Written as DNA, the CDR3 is TGTGCCAGCAGCTTAGACTACAGGGATACTGAAGCTTTCTTT.

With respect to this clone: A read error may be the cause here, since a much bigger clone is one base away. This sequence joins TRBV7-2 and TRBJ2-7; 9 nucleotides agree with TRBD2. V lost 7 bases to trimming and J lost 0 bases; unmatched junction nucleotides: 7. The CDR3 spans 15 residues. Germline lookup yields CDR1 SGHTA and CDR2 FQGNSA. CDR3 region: CASITSGRSSYEQYF. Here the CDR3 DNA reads TGTGCCAGCATAACCAGCGGGAGGTCCTCCTACGAGCAGTACTTC.

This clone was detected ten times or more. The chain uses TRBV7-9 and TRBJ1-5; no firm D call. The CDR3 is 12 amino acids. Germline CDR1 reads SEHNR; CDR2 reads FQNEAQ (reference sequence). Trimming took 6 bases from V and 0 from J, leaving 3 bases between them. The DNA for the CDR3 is TGTGCCAGCAGGTATAGCAATCAGCCCCAGCATTTT. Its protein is CASRYSNQPQHF.

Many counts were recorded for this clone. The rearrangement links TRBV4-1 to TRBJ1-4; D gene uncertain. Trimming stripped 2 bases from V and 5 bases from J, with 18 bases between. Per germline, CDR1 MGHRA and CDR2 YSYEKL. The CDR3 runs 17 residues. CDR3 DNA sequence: TGCGCCAGCAGCCAATTCCCCCGGAGGGTCAGGAATGAAAAACTGTTTTTT. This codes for CASSQFPRRVRNEKLFF.

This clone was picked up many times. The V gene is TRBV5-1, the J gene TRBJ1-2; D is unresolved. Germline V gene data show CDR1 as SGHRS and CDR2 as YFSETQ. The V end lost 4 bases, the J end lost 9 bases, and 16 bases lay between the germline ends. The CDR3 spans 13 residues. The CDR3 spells CASSTGQIGSYTF. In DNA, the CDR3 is TGCGCCAGCAGCACCGGGCAAATTGGGAGCTACACCTTC.

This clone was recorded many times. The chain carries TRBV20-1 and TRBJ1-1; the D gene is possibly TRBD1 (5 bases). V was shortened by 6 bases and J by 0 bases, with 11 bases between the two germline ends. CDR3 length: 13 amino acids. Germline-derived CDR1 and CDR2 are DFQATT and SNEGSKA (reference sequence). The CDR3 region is CSARQSLNTEAFF. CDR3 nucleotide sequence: TGCAGTGCGAGACAGTCCCTGAACACTGAAGCTTTCTTT.

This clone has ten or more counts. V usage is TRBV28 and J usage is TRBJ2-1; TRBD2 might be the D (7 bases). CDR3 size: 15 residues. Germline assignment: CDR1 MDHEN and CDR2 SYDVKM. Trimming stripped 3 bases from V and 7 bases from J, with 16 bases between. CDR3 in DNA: TGTGCCAGCAGTTTTTTGCAGGGAGGGGGAAATGAGCAGTTCTTC. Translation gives CASSFLQGGGNEQFF.

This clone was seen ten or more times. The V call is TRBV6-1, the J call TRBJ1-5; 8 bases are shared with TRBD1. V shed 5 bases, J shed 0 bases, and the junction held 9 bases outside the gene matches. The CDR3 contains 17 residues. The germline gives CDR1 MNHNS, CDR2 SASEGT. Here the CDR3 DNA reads TGTGCCAGCAGTAGGACAGGGATTACGAATAGCAATCAGCCCCAGCATTTT. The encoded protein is CASSRTGITNSNQPQHF.

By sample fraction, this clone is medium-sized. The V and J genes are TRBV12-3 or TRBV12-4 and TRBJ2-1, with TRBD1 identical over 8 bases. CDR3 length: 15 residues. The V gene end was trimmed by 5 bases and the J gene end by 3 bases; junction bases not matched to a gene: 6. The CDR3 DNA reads TGTGCCAGCAGTCGGACAGGGCTAGGCTACAATGAGCAGTTCTTC. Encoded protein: CASSRTGLGYNEQFF.

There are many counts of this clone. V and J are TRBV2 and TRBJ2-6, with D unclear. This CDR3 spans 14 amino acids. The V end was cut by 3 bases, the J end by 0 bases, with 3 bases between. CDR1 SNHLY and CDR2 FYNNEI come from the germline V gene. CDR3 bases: TGTGCCAGCAGTGACAGCTCTGGGGCCAACGTCCTGACTTTC. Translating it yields CASSDSSGANVLTF. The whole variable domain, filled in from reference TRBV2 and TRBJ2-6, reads EPEVTQTPSHQVTQMGQEVILRCVPISNHLYFYWYRQILGQKVEFLVSFYNNEISEKSEIFDDQFSVERPDGSNFTLKIRSTKLEDSAMYFCASSDSSGANVLTFGAGSRLTVL.

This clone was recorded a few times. CDR3 coding DNA: TGTGCCAGCAGCCGGGACGGCGAGAATCAGCCCCAGCATTTT. Its protein is CASSRDGENQPQHF. This chain connects TRBV6-1 to TRBJ1-5; tentative D call: TRBD1 (5 bases). Trimming stripped 6 bases from V and 4 bases from J, with 13 bases between. Germline values: CDR1 MNHNS, CDR2 SASEGT. The CDR3 is made up of 14 amino acids.

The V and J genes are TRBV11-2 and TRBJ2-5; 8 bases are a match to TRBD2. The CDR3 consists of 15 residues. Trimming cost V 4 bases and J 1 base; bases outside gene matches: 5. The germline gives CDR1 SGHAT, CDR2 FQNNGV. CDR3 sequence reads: CASSWGSGTQETQYF. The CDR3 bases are TGTGCCAGCAGCTGGGGTAGCGGGACCCAAGAGACCCAGTACTTC.

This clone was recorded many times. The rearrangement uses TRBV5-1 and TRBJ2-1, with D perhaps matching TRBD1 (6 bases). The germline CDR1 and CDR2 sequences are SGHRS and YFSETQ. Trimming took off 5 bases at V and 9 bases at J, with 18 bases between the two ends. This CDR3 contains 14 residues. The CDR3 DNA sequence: TGCGCCAGCAGGGGGACAATCCAGGAAAGTGAGCAGTTCTTC. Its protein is CASRGTIQESEQFF.

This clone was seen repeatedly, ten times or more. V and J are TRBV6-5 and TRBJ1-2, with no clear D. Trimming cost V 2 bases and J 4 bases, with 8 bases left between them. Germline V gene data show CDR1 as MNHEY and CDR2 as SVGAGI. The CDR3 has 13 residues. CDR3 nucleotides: TGTGCCAGCAGTTACGAGGAAAGCTATGGCTACACCTTC. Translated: CASSYEESYGYTF.

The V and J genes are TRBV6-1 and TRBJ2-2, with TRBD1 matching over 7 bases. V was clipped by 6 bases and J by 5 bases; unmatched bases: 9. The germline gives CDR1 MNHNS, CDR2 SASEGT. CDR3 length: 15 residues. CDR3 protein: CASRTPRGSTGELFF. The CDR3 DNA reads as TGTGCCAGCAGAACCCCCAGGGGGTCAACCGGGGAGCTGTTTTTT.

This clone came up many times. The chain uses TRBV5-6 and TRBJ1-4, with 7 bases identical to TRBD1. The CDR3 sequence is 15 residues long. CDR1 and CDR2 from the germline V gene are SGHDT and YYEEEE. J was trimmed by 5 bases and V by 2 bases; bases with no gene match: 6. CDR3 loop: CASSFFDRENEKLFF. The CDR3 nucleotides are TGTGCCAGCAGCTTCTTCGACAGGGAGAATGAAAAACTGTTTTTT.

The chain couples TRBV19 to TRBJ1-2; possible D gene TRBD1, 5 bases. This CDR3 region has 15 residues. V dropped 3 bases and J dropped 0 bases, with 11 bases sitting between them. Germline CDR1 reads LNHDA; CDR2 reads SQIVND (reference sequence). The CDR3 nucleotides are TGTGCCAGTAGTATGGGGCAGAGGACTAACTATGGCTACACCTTC. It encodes CASSMGQRTNYGYTF.

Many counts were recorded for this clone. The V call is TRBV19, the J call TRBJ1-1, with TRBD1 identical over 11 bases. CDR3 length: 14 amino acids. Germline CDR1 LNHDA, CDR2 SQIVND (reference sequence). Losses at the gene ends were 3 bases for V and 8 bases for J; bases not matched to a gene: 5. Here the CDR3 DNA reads TGTGCCAGTAGTATCGGGACAGGGGGTACCGAAGCTTTCTTT. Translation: CASSIGTGGTEAFF.

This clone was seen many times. CDR3 region: CASSPGGGSGEKLFF. CDR3 coding DNA: TGTGCCAGCAGCCCAGGAGGTGGGTCGGGTGAAAAACTGTTTTTT. This sequence joins TRBV9 and TRBJ1-4; D is undetermined. Germline-derived CDR1 and CDR2 are SGDLS and YYNGEE. With 4 bases removed from V and 7 bases from J, the gap between germline ends came to 17 bases. CDR3 length equals 15 residues.

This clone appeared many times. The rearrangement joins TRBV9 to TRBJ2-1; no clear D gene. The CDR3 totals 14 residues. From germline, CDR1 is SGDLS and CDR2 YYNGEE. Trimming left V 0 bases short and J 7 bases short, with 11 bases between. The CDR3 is CASSVATVVNEQFF. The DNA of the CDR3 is TGTGCCAGCAGCGTAGCTACAGTGGTTAATGAGCAGTTCTTC.

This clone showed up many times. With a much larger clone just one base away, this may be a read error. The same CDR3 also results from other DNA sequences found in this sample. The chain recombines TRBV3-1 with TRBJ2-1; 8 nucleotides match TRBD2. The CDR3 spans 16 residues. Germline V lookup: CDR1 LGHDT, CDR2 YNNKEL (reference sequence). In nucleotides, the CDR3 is TGTGCCAGCAGCCAAGAGTATAGCGGGATCTACGATGAGCAGTTCTTC. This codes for CASSQEYSGIYDEQFF.

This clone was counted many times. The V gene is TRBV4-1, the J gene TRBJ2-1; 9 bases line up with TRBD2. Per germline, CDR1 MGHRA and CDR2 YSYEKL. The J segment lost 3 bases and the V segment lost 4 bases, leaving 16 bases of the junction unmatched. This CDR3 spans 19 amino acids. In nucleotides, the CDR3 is TGCGCCAGCAGCCGGAAGTCCTCTATGACTAGCGGTTTCTACAATGAGCAGTTCTTC. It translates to CASSRKSSMTSGFYNEQFF.

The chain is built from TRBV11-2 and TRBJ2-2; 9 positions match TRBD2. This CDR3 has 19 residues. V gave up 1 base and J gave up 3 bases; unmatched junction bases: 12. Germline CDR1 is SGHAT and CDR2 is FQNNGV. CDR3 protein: CASSLGVLAGKWDTGELFF. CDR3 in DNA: TGTGCCAGCAGCTTAGGGGTGCTAGCGGGAAAATGGGACACCGGGGAGCTGTTTTTT.

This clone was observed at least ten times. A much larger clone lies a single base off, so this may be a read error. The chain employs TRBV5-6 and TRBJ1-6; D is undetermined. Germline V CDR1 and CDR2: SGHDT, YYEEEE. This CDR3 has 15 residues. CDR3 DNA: TGTGCCAGCAGCCGGGGTGGGTTGGGAAATTCACCCCCCCACTTT. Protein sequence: CASSRGGLGNSPPHF. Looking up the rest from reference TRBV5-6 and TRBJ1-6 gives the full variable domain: DAGVTQSPTHLIKTRGQQVTLRCSPKSGHDTVSWYQQALGQGPQFIFQYYEEEERQRGNFPDRFSGHQFPNYSSELNVNALLLGDSALYLCASSRGGLGNSPPHFGNGTRLTVT.